This T cell receptor beta chain was recorded in a study of blood T cell repertoires in COVID-19. The CDR3 covers 14 residues. Germline CDR1 and CDR2: SQVTM and ANQGSEA. Trimming stripped 8 bases from V and 5 bases from J, with 21 bases between. Libraries were prepared by immunoSEQ multiplex PCR; TCRdb keeps only in-frame clonotypes and omits some of them. The repertoire holds 200,000 or so clones, with 85% to 90% as singletons. Material: PBMCs or T cells enriched from blood (not recorded which). This sequence originates from a woman between 18 and 29 years old in a cohort exposed to, infected with or recovered from COVID-19 (not recorded which). This sequence joins TRBV29-1 and TRBJ2-5; D unclear. The CDR3 DNA reads as TGCAGCACGAGTAAAAAGTCCCCCACGGAGACCCAGTACTTC. It translates to CSTSKKSPTETQYF. The whole variable domain, remainder taken from reference TRBV29-1 and TRBJ2-5, is SAVISQKPSRDICQRGTSLTIQCQVDSQVTMMFWYRQQPGQSLTLIATANQGSEATYESGFVIDKFPISRPNLTFSTLTVSNMSPEDSSIYLCSTSKKSPTETQYFGPGTRLLVL.